This TCR beta chain was identified during a study of shared clonotypes between healthy human individuals. Sequencing used immunoSEQ multiplex PCR; TCRdb keeps in-frame clones, though not all of them. There are millions of clones in the sample; around 96% occur only once, and about 1.1% lies in the top ten. CD45RO negativity and positive selection for CCR7 defined naive CD8 cells, a population that excluded terminally differentiated effector memory CD45RA+ cells. The ends were cut back, 5 bases at V and 2 bases at J, with 13 bases in the middle. CDR1 is MNHEY and CDR2 is SMNVEV in the germline V gene (reference sequence). There are 16 residues in the CDR3.

This chain uses TRBV27 with TRBJ2-6; D gene uncertain. This sequence originates from a man in his late teens or twenties in good health. Sequencing was performed on naive CD8+ T cells sorted from blood. CDR3 sequence reads: CASSAITVAGANVLTF. CDR3 DNA: TGTGCCAGCAGTGCAATCACAGTAGCTGGGGCCAACGTCCTGACTTTC.